Presented here are 28 T cell receptor beta chains from one specimen sequenced in a study of cytomegalovirus exposure and HLA in healthy donors. The PCR employed 60 Vbeta primers together with 13 Jbeta primers. Repertoires were generated with immunoSEQ multiplex PCR, while TCRdb's copy carries only in-frame clones and drops some. Among roughly 140,000 clones listed, approximately 72% were seen once. Material: PBMCs. Every receptor here comes from a man between 35 and 55 years old in good health and CMV-seronegative.

This rearrangement joins TRBV5-8 to TRBJ1-4; TRBD1 might be the D (6 bases). Per germline, CDR1 SGHTS and CDR2 YDEGEE. The CDR3 runs to 15 residues. Trimming removed 4 bases at V and 0 bases at J, with 10 bases between. Here the CDR3 DNA reads TGTGCCAGCAGCCGGACAGTTGCAACTAATGAAAAACTGTTTTTT. Amino acids: CASSRTVATNEKLFF.

This clone turned up a few times. The rearrangement uses TRBV4-1 and TRBJ1-4; unclear D gene. This CDR3 comprises 15 residues. V was cut by 4 bases and J by 0 bases, with 9 bases left in between. Germline loops: CDR1 MGHRA, CDR2 YSYEKL. The CDR3 protein is CASSRSGTTNEKLFF. DNA of the CDR3: TGCGCCAGCAGCCGGAGCGGAACAACTAATGAAAAACTGTTTTTT.

This sequence joins TRBV6-5 and TRBJ1-1; 7 bases are shared with TRBD1. In germline, CDR1 is MNHEY, CDR2 SVGAGI. Trimming cost V 0 bases and J 1 base; bases outside gene matches: 2. This CDR3 is 15 amino acids long. CDR3 in amino acids: CASSYSRTGNTEAFF. In nucleotides, the CDR3 is TGTGCCAGCAGTTACTCAAGGACAGGGAACACTGAAGCTTTCTTT.

V gene TRBV28 combines with J gene TRBJ2-7, with unresolved D. The V gene lost 7 bases and the J gene lost 2 bases, with 12 bases spanning the gap. Germline CDR1 MDHEN, CDR2 SYDVKM. The CDR3 is 13 residues long. The CDR3 DNA sequence: TGTGCCAGCAAAACGCACGGTCCCTACGAGCAGTACTTC. This translates into CASKTHGPYEQYF.

This clone was seen more than once but under ten times. Sequence at one end of the junction differs from germline and may be a read error. This chain joins TRBV10-3 and TRBJ1-5, with 7 bases identical to TRBD1. CDR3 length: 15 amino acids. Germline V gene lookup returns CDR1 ENHRY and CDR2 SYGVKD. CDR3 coding DNA: TGTGCCATCAGTGAGTCGGCAGGGGGTGATCAGCCCCAGAATTTT. This encodes CAISESAGGDQPQNF.

V usage is TRBV6-6 and J usage is TRBJ1-5, with TRBD1 as a possible D gene (6 bases). Per germline, CDR1 MNHNY and CDR2 SVGAGI (reference sequence). The CDR3 has 13 amino acids. V dropped 4 bases and J dropped 6 bases, with 10 bases sitting between them. The CDR3 coding sequence is TGTGCCAGCAGTTTAGGGACAATTCAGCCCCAGCATTTT. Amino acid sequence: CASSLGTIQPQHF.

This chain connects TRBV14 to TRBJ2-5; D is possibly TRBD2 (6 bases). V was trimmed by 5 bases and J by 5 bases, leaving 18 bases between them. Germline lookup yields CDR1 SGHDN and CDR2 FVKESK. This CDR3 is 15 amino acids long. Here the CDR3 reads CASSIGGPGVETQYF. In nucleotides, the CDR3 is TGTGCCAGCAGCATCGGGGGACCGGGAGTTGAGACCCAGTACTTC. Full variable domain (remainder filled in from reference TRBV14 and TRBJ2-5): EAGVTQFPSHSVIEKGQTVTLRCDPISGHDNLYWYRRVMGKEIKFLLHFVKESKQDESGMPNNRFLAERTGGTYSTLKVQPAELEDSGVYFCASSIGGPGVETQYFGPGTRLLVL.

The rearrangement uses TRBV28 and TRBJ2-3, with 7 bases matching TRBD1. This CDR3 spans 14 amino acids. Germline V lookup: CDR1 MDHEN, CDR2 SYDVKM. Trimming cost V 5 bases and J 3 bases; bases outside gene matches: 5. CDR3 residues: CASSLGQRTDTQYF. CDR3 DNA: TGTGCCAGCAGTCTGGGACAGCGGACAGATACGCAGTATTTT.

This clone was seen a handful of times. The chain couples TRBV6-1 to TRBJ2-7; weak D call: TRBD1 (6 bases). CDR3 length: 13 amino acids. The germline CDR1 and CDR2 sequences are MNHNS and SASEGT. V gave up 7 bases and J gave up 5 bases, with 15 bases separating them. CDR3 sequence (DNA): TGTGCCAGCATCTTGGCAGGGGACAACGAGCAGTACTTC. This translates into CASILAGDNEQYF.

V gene TRBV27 combines with J gene TRBJ1-5; 10 bases line up with TRBD1. V lost 2 bases and J lost 3; bases outside the gene matches: 4. This CDR3 region has 16 residues. Germline lookup yields CDR1 MNHEY and CDR2 SMNVEV (reference sequence). The CDR3 DNA reads TGTGCCAGCAGTTTAGGGGGACAGGGGAACAATCAGCCCCAGCATTTT. It yields the protein CASSLGGQGNNQPQHF.

The V call is TRBV9, the J call TRBJ2-3; D gene unclear. V lost 0 bases and J 6 bases, leaving 8 bases between the germline ends. CDR1 SGDLS and CDR2 YYNGEE come from the germline V gene. CDR3 length: 13 amino acids. DNA of the CDR3: TGTGCCAGCAGCGTAGCCCCCCCGGATACGCAGTATTTT. Its translation: CASSVAPPDTQYF.

This clone was seen once. The rearrangement joins TRBV7-2 to TRBJ2-7; 7 bases line up with TRBD2. Germline V CDR1 and CDR2: SGHTA, FQGNSA. The trim removed 5 bases at V and 7 bases at J, leaving 14 bases unmatched. This CDR3 is built from 15 residues. The CDR3 loop is CASSRQRDGYWEQYF. The CDR3 DNA reads TGTGCCAGCAGCCGCCAGCGGGACGGGTATTGGGAGCAGTACTTC.

Regarding this clone: Other DNA sequences from this sample encode an identical CDR3 as well. The J gene is TRBJ1-2, the V gene TRBV29-1; 9 positions match TRBD1. V shed 5 bases and J 5 bases; nucleotides not matched to a gene: 12. The CDR3 covers 15 residues. Germline V gene sequence: CDR1 SQVTM, CDR2 ANQGSEA. The DNA of the CDR3 is TGCAGCGTTTTGGGGGGTGACAGGGGGATTTATGGCTACACCTTC. The encoded protein is CSVLGGDRGIYGYTF.

CDR3 sequence (DNA): TGTGCCAGCAGTTTAGGAGGGGTTGGTTCCTACTTC. As protein: CASSLGGVGSYF. The chain is built from TRBV28 and TRBJ2-7; TRBD2 might be the D (6 bases). V was clipped by 2 bases and J by 13 bases, with 15 bases between them. Germline CDR1 and CDR2: MDHEN and SYDVKM. The CDR3 is made up of 12 amino acids.

The rearrangement uses TRBV4-2 and TRBJ2-1; 10 positions match TRBD2. Germline V gene data show CDR1 as LGHNA and CDR2 as YNFKEQ. This CDR3 contains 19 residues. V shed 0 bases, J shed 4 bases, and the junction held 12 bases outside the gene matches. Here the CDR3 DNA reads TGTGCCAGCAGCCAAGATCTAAGTAGAACTAGCGGGGTATACAATGAGCAGTTCTTC. Residues: CASSQDLSRTSGVYNEQFF.

This chain connects TRBV5-6 to TRBJ2-2; 7 bases are shared with TRBD1. The CDR3 consists of 16 residues. V trimming: 0 bases; J trimming: 1 base; junction bases outside the gene matches: 3. Germline V lookup: CDR1 SGHDT, CDR2 YYEEEE. The CDR3 DNA sequence: TGTGCCAGCAGCTTGGACAGGGGATGGAACACCGGGGAGCTGTTTTTT. It codes for CASSLDRGWNTGELFF.

This clone was observed a handful of times. The chain carries TRBV5-5 and TRBJ2-7; the match to TRBD1 covers 10 bases. Trimming cost V 4 bases and J 2 bases; bases outside gene matches: 6. This CDR3 region has 15 residues. Per the germline V gene, CDR1 is SGHKS and CDR2 is YYEKEE (reference sequence). CDR3 nucleotides: TGTGCCAGCAGCGCAGGGACAGGGGCTCCCTACGAGCAGTACTTC. Its translation: CASSAGTGAPYEQYF.

The rearrangement links TRBV6-5 to TRBJ1-4, with D perhaps TRBD1 (5 bases). The CDR3 spans 14 residues. With 0 bases removed from V and 8 bases from J, the gap between germline ends came to 10 bases. Germline CDR1 and CDR2: MNHEY and SVGAGI. CDR3 DNA: TGTGCCAGCAGTTACTCGCAGGGAGGGGAAAAACTGTTTTTT. As protein: CASSYSQGGEKLFF.

The V call is TRBV5-1, the J call TRBJ2-7; D possibly corresponds to TRBD2 (6 bases). The CDR3 loop spans 11 amino acids. Per the germline V gene, CDR1 is SGHRS and CDR2 is YFSETQ. Trimming pared 2 bases from V and 7 bases from J, leaving 7 bases between. The CDR3 nucleotides read TGCGCCAGCAGCTTTGGGGGGGAGCAGTACTTC. It specifies CASSFGGEQYF.

This chain joins TRBV2 and TRBJ1-2; D unresolved. The CDR3 has 14 residues. CDR1 and CDR2 from the germline V gene are SNHLY and FYNNEI. The V end was cut by 8 bases, the J end by 2 bases, with 15 bases between. For the CDR3, the DNA is TGTGCCAGCGGGCAGAGTGGAGGGAACTATGGCTACACCTTC. It specifies CASGQSGGNYGYTF.

This rearrangement joins TRBV9 to TRBJ2-2; 8 nucleotides line up with TRBD1. Germline V lookup: CDR1 SGDLS, CDR2 YYNGEE. This CDR3 is 16 amino acids long. V was pared by 0 bases and J by 5 bases, with 6 bases of the junction left unmatched. CDR3 sequence (DNA): TGTGCCAGCAGCGTAGGGCAGGGGGCTGATACCGGGGAGCTGTTTTTT. It codes for CASSVGQGADTGELFF.

Only one count was recorded for this clone. The chain joins TRBV13 to TRBJ2-2; 8 bases map to TRBD2. The CDR3 is made up of 14 amino acids. J lost 4 bases, V lost 8 bases, and 6 bases had no gene match. Germline values: CDR1 PRHDT, CDR2 FYEKMQ (reference sequence). The CDR3 nucleotides are TGTGCCAGCCGTAGCGGGATCGTCACCGGGGAGCTGTTTTTT. Amino acid sequence: CASRSGIVTGELFF.

The chain has TRBV28 and TRBJ2-2; TRBD2 matches at 9 bases. Germline V lookup: CDR1 MDHEN, CDR2 SYDVKM. The CDR3 is 17 residues long. Trimming cost V 3 bases and J 0 bases; bases outside gene matches: 5. The chain's CDR3 is CASSFPGLAPNTGELFF. DNA of the CDR3: TGTGCCAGCAGTTTCCCCGGACTAGCGCCGAACACCGGGGAGCTGTTTTTT.

In DNA, the CDR3 is TGTGCCAGCGGGCGGACAGGGCTGGCCTACGAGCAGTACTTC. Translating it yields CASGRTGLAYEQYF. This chain uses TRBV6-5 with TRBJ2-7; 8 bases are a match to TRBD1. This CDR3 region has 14 residues. V lost 8 bases, J lost 2 bases, and 8 bases stayed unmatched. In germline, CDR1 is MNHEY, CDR2 SVGAGI.

The genes are TRBV6-5 and TRBJ1-2, with D perhaps matching TRBD1 (6 bases). CDR1 is MNHEY and CDR2 is SVGAGI in the germline V gene. Trimming pared 5 bases from V and 3 bases from J, leaving 16 bases between. The CDR3 totals 15 residues. CDR3 sequence: CASSKNRAQDYGYTF. The CDR3 region has the DNA TGTGCCAGCAGTAAAAACAGGGCGCAGGACTATGGCTACACCTTC.

Comment on this clone: One end of the junction does not line up with germline, which may come from a read error. This CDR3 is CASSDSPNYGYPF. CDR3 bases: TGTGCCAGCAGTGACAGCCCTAACTATGGCTACCCCTTC. The chain employs TRBV6-1 and TRBJ1-2; no clear D gene. Germline V gene lookup returns CDR1 MNHNS and CDR2 SASEGT. This CDR3 contains 13 residues.

The rearrangement links TRBV4-1 to TRBJ2-3, with 11 bases lining up with TRBD2. J lost 5 bases, V lost 7 bases, and 5 bases had no gene match. This CDR3 has 14 residues. Germline V CDR1 and CDR2: MGHRA, YSYEKL. CDR3 sequence (DNA): TGCGCCAGCAAACTAGCGGGGGCGGGAGATACGCAGTATTTT. This translates into CASKLAGAGDTQYF.

The chain employs TRBV7-2 and TRBJ2-5; 11 positions match TRBD2. This CDR3 is 18 amino acids long. Per the germline V gene, CDR1 is SGHTA and CDR2 is FQGNSA. With 1 base clipped from V and 1 base from J, the junction kept 8 bases outside the gene matches. CDR3 sequence (DNA): TGTGCCAGCAGCTTAGAGACACTTAGCGGGAGGGCCCAAGAGACCCAGTACTTC. It encodes CASSLETLSGRAQETQYF.